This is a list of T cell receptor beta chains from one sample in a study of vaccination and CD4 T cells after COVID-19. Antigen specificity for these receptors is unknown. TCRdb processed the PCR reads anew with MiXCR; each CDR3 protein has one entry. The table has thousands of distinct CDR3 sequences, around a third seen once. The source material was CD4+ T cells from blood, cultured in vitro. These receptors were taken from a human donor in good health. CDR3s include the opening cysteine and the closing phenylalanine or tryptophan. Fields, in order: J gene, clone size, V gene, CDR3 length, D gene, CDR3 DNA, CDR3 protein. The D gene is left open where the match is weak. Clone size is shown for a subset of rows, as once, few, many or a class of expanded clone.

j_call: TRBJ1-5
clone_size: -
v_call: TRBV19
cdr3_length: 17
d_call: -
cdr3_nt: TGTGCCAGTAGTATAGATCCCGCGGACCTTACCAATCAGCCCCAGCATTTT
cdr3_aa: CASSIDPADLTNQPQHF

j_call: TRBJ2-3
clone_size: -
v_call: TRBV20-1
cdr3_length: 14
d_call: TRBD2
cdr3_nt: TGCAGTGCTAGCAGCGGGGGTGGCACAGATACGCAGTATTTT
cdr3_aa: CSASSGGGTDTQYF

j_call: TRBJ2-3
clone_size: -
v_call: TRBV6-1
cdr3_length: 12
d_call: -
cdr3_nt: TGTGCCAGCAGAAGACGAGGGGATACGCAGTATTTT
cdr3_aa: CASRRRGDTQYF

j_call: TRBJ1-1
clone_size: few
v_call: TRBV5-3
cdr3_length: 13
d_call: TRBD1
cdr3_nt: TGTGCCAGAAGCTTGGACCGGGACAGGGGGGCTTTCTTT
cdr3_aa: CARSLDRDRGAFF

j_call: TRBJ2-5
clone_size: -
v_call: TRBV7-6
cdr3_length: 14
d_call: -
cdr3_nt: TGTGCCAGCAGCTTAGGCAGCACCCAGGGGACCCAGTACTTC
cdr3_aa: CASSLGSTQGTQYF

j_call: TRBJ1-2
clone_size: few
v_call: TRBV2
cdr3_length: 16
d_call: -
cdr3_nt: TGTGCCAGCAGTGAAGCGAATCGCCAGAGCCCCCATGGCTACACCTTC
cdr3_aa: CASSEANRQSPHGYTF

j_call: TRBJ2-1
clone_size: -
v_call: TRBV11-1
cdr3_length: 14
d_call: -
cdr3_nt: TGTGCCAGCAGCTTAGGGGTTGGGGAGGCGGGACGGTTCTTC
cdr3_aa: CASSLGVGEAGRFF

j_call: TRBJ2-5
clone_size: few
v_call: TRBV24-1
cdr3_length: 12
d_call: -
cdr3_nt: TGTGCCACCACGGGAAGCGGGGAGACCCAGTACTTC
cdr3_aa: CATTGSGETQYF

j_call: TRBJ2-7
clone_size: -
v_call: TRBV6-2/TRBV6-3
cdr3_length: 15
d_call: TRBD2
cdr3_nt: TGTGCCAGCAGCCTTGGGCTAGCGGGAATCGACGAGCAGTACTTC
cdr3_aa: CASSLGLAGIDEQYF

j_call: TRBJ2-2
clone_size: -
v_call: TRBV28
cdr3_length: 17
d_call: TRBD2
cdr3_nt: TGTGCCAGCAGTTTAATGTCTAGCGGGAGAGTGACCGGGGAGCTGTTTTTT
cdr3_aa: CASSLMSSGRVTGELFF

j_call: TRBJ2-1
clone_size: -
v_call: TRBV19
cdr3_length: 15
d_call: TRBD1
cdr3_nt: TGTGCCAGTAGCCCCAGGGGGCCCGGTGGAGATGAGCAGTTCTTC
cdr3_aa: CASSPRGPGGDEQFF

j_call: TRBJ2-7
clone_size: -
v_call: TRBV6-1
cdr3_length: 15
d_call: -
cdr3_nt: TGTGCCAGCAGTAATTCCGGGGCCGCCCCAGGCGAGCAGTACTTC
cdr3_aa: CASSNSGAAPGEQYF

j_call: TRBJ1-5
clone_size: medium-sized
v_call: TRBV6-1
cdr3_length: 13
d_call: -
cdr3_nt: TGTGCCAGCAGCTCCTACGACAATCAGCCCCAGCATTTT
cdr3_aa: CASSSYDNQPQHF

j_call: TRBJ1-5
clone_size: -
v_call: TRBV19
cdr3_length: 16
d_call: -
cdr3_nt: TGTGCCAGTAGGAAGGGTAGACTTGATAGCAATCAGCCCCAGCATTTT
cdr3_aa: CASRKGRLDSNQPQHF

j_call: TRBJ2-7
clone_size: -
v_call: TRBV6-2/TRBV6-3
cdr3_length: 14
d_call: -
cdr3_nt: TGTGCCAGCAGTTACTCGGAGGTCTCCTCCGAGCAGTACTTC
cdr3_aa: CASSYSEVSSEQYF

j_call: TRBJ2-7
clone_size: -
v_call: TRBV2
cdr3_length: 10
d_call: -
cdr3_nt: TGTGCCAGCAGTGGGTACGAGCTGTACTTC
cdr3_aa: CASSGYELYF

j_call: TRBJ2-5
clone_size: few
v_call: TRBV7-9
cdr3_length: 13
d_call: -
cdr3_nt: TGTGCCAGCAGAGGTGGGCCTGCAGAGACCCAGTACTTC
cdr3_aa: CASRGGPAETQYF

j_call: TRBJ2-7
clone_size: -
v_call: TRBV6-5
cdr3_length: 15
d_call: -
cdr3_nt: TGTGCCAGCAGTTCAGGGTCAAAGATATTATACGAGCAGTACTTC
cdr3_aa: CASSSGSKILYEQYF

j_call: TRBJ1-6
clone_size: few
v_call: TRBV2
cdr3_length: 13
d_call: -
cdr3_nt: TGTGCCAGCAGTCCCCAGGGGAATTCGGCCCTCCACTTT
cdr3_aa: CASSPQGNSALHF

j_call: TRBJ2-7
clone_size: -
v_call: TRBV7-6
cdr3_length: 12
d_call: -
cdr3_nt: TGTGCCAGCAGCTTAATAAGGGACGAGCAGTACTTC
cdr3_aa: CASSLIRDEQYF

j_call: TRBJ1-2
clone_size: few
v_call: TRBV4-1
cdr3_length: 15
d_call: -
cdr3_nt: TGCGCCAGCAGCCAGTCCGGGACCCTAAACTATGGCTACACCTTC
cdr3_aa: CASSQSGTLNYGYTF

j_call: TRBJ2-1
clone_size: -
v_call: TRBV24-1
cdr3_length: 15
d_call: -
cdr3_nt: TGTGCCACCAGTGGCGGGTACTCCTCCTACAATGAGCAGTTCTTC
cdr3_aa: CATSGGYSSYNEQFF

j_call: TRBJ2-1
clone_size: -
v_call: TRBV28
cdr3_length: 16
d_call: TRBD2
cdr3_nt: TGTGCCAGCAGTGAACACGGGACTAGCGGGTACAATGAGCAGTTCTTC
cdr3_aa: CASSEHGTSGYNEQFF

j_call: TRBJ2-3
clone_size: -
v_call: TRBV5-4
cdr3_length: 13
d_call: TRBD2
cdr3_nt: TGTGCCAGCAGCTATAGCGGGGCAGATACGCAGTATTTT
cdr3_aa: CASSYSGADTQYF

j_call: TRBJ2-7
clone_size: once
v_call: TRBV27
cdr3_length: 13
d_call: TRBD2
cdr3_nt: TGTGCCAGCAGTTTAGCGGGAGGGACCGAGCAGTACTTC
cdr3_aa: CASSLAGGTEQYF

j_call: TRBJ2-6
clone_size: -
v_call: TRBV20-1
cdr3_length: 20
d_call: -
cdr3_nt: TGCAGTGCTAGGGGGTTTGGAGAACAGGGACTTTTAGGTGGGGCCAACGTCCTGACTTTC
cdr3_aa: CSARGFGEQGLLGGANVLTF

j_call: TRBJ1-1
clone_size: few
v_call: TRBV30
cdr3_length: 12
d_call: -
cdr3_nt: TGTGCCTGGAGTGTTCTTCGCGGAGAGGCTTTCTTT
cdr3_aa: CAWSVLRGEAFF

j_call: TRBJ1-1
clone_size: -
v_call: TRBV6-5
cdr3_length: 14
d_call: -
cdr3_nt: TGTGCCAGCAGTTCCCCACAGGGTGGTACTGAAGCTTTCTTT
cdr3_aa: CASSSPQGGTEAFF

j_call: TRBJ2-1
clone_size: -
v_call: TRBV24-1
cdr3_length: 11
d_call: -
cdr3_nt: TGTGCCACCAGTGTAGGTTGGGAGCAGTTCTTC
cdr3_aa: CATSVGWEQFF

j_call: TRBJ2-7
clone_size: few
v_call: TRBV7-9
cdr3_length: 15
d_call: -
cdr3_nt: TGTGCCAGCAGCACCCGTGAACTAAGCTCCTACGAGCAGTACTTC
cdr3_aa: CASSTRELSSYEQYF

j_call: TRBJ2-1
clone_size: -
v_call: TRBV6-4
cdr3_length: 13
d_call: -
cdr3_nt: TGTGCCAGCAGTGACAGCTCCTACAATGAGCAGTTCTTC
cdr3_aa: CASSDSSYNEQFF

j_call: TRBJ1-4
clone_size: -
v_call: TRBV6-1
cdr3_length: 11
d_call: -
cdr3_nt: TGTGCCAGCAGTGCCACAAAAAAACTGTTTTTT
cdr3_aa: CASSATKKLFF

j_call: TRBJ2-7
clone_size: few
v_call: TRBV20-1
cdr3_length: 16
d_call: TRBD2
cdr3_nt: TGCAGTGCTCCCGGGACTAGCGGCATTTCCACCTACGAGCAGTACTTC
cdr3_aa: CSAPGTSGISTYEQYF